The clone carrying this T cell receptor beta chain was seen ten or more times. Its antigen is still unknown. This sample stems from a study of T cell repertoires in cytomegalovirus infection. Looking at the study overall: Selected CMV epitopes included recently identified HLA-C-restricted ones as well as well-studied HLA-B-restricted ones. Evidence of both CMV infection and a matching HLA type came from public TCR beta signatures.

The ends were cut back, 4 bases at V and 3 bases at J, with 13 bases in the middle. Germline loops: CDR1 SGHVS, CDR2 FQNEAQ. CDR3 size: 14 residues. Regarding the study as a whole: In two of eight donors, the top clonotype was HLA-C-restricted CMV-specific.

One entry per CDR3 protein, called by TCRdb with MiXCR from the reads. The sample shows about 830,000 distinct CDR3 sequences, about 31% of them seen only once. The sequencing used cultured CD8+ T cells from PBMCs, collected from culture after CMV antigen stimulation. V gene TRBV7-8 combines with J gene TRBJ2-7, with D tentatively TRBD1 or TRBD2 (5 bases each). The TCR sequence derives from a human donor in good health (CMV status not recorded). Some clones in this sample may be carry-over from other donors' samples. CDR3 protein: CASSSGPGDYEQYV. As DNA, the CDR3 is TGTGCCAGCAGCTCAGGGCCCGGGGACTACGAGCAGTACGTC.